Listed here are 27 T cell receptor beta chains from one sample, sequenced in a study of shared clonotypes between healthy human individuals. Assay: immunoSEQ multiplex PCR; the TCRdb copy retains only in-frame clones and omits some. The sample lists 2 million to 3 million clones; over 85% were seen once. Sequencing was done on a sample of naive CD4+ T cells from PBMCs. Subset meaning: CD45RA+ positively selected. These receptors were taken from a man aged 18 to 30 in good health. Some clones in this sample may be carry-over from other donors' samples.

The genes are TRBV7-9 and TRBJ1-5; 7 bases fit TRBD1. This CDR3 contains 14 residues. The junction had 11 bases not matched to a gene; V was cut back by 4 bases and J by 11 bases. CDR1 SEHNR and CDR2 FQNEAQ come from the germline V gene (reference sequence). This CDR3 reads CASSSDRAAGTQHF. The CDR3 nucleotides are TGTGCCAGCAGCTCTGACAGGGCCGCAGGGACCCAGCATTTT.

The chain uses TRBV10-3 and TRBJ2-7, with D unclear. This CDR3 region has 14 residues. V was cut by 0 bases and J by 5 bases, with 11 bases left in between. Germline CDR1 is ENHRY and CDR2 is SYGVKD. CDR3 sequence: CAISESYAIDEQYF. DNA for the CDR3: TGTGCCATCAGTGAGTCGTACGCGATCGACGAGCAGTACTTC.

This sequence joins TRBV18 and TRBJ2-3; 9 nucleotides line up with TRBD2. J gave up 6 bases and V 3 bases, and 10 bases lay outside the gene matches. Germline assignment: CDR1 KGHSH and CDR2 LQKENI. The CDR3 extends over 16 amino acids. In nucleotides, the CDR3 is TGTGCCAGCTCACCCCTCCTAGCGGGGCAGGGGGATACGCAGTATTTT. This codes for CASSPLLAGQGDTQYF.

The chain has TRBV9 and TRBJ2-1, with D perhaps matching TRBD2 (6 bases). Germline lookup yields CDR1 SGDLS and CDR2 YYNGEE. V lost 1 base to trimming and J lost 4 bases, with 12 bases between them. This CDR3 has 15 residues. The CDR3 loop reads CASSVTSRSYNEQFF. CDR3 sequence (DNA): TGTGCCAGCAGCGTAACTAGCAGAAGTTACAATGAGCAGTTCTTC.

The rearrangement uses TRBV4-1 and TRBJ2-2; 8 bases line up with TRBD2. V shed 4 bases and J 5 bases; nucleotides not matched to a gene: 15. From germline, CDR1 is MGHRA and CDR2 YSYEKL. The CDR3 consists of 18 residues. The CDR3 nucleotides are TGCGCCAGCAGCCTTTCGAACGTTGGGACTAGAGATACCGGGGAGCTGTTTTTT. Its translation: CASSLSNVGTRDTGELFF.

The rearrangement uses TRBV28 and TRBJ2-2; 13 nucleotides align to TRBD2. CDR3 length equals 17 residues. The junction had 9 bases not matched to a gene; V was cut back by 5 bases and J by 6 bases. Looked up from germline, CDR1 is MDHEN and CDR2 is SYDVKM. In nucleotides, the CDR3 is TGTGCCAGCAGTCCACTACTAGCGGGAGGGCTCGCCGGGGAGCTGTTTTTT. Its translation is CASSPLLAGGLAGELFF.

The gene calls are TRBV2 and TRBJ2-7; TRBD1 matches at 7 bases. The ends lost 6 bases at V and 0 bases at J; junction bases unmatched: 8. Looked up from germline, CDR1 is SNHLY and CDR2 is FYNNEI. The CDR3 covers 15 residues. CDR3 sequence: CASRQRDSYSYEQYF. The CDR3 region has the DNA TGTGCCAGCAGGCAAAGGGACAGCTACTCCTACGAGCAGTACTTC.

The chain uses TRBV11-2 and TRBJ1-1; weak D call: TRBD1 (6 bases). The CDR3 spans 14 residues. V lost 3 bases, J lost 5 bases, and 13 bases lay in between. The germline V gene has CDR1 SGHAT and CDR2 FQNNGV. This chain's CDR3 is CASSFNRVGTEAFF. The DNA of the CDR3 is TGTGCCAGCAGCTTTAACAGGGTTGGTACTGAAGCTTTCTTT.

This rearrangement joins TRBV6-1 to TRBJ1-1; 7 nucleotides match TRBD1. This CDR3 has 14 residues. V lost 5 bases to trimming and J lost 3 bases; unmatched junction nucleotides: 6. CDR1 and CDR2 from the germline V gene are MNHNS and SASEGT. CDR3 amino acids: CASSIGGYDTEAFF. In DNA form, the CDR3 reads TGTGCCAGCAGTATAGGGGGCTATGACACTGAAGCTTTCTTT.

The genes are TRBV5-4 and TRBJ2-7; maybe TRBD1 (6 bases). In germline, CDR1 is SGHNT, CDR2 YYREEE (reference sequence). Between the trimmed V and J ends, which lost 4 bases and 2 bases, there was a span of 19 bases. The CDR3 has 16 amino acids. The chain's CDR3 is CASSKTPTGLAYEQYF. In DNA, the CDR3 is TGTGCCAGCAGCAAAACCCCCACAGGGTTGGCCTACGAGCAGTACTTC. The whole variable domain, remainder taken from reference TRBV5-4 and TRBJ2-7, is ETGVTQSPTHLIKTRGQQVTLRCSSQSGHNTVSWYQQALGQGPQFIFQYYREEENGRGNFPPRFSGLQFPNYSSELNVNALELDDSALYLCASSKTPTGLAYEQYFGPGTRLTVT.

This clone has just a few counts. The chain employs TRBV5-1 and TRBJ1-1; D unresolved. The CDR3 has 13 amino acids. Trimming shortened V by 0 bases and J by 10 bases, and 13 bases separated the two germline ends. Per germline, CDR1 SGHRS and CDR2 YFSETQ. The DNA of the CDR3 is TGCGCCAGCAGCTTGGCCCAGAGGGATGGAGCTTTCTTT. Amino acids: CASSLAQRDGAFF.

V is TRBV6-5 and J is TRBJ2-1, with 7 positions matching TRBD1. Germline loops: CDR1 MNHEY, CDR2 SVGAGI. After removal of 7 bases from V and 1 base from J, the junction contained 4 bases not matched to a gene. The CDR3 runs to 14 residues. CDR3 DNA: TGTGCCAGCAAGACAGGGTATTCCTACAATGAGCAGTTCTTC. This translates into CASKTGYSYNEQFF.

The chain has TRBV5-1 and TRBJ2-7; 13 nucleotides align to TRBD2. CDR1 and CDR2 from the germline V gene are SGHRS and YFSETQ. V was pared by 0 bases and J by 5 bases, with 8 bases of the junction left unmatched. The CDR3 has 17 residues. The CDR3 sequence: CASSLGTSGRAEDEQYF. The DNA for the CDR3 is TGCGCCAGCAGCTTGGGAACTAGCGGGAGGGCCGAAGACGAGCAGTACTTC.

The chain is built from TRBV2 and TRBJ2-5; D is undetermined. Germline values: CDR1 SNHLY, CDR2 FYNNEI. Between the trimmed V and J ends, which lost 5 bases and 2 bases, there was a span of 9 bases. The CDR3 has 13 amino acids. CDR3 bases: TGTGCCAGCAGTATCCTACTACAAGAGACCCAGTACTTC. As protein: CASSILLQETQYF.

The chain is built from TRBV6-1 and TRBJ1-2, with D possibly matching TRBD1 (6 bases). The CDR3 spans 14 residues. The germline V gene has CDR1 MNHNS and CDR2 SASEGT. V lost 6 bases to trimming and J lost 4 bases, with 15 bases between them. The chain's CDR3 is CASSSGRGGYGYTF. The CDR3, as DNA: TGTGCCAGCAGCTCGGGGAGGGGGGGCTATGGCTACACCTTC.

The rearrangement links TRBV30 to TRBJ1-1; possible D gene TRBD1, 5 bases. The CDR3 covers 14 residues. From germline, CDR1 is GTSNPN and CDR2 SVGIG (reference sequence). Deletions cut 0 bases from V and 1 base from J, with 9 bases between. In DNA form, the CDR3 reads TGTGCCTGGAGTGTGTGGCAGGGGAACACTGAAGCTTTCTTT. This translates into CAWSVWQGNTEAFF.

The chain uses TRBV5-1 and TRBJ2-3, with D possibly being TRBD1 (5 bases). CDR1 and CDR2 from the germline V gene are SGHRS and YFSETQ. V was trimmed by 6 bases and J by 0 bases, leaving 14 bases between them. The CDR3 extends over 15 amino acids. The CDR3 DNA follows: TGCGCCAGCACCGTAGGGGTTTCTAGCACAGATACGCAGTATTTT. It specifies CASTVGVSSTDTQYF.

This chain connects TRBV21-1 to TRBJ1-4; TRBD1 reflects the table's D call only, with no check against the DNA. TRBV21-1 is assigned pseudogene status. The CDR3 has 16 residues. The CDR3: CASSPLGQGPPEKLFF. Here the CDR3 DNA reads TGTGCCAGCAGCCCGCTGGGACAGGGGCCTCCCGAAAAACTGTTTTTT.

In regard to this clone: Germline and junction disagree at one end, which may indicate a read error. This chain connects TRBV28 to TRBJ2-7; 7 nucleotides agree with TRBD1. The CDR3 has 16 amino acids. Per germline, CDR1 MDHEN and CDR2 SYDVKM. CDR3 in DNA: TGTGCCAGCAGTTTGATGACGGCAAGGGGGCGATACGGGCAGTACTTC. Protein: CASSLMTARGRYGQYF.

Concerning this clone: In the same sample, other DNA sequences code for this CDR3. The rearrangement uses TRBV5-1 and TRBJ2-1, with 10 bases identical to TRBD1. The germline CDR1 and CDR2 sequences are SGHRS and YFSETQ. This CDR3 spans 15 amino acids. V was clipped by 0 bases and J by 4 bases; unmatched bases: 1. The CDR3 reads CASSLGTGGYNEQFF. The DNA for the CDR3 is TGCGCCAGCAGCTTGGGGACAGGGGGTTACAATGAGCAGTTCTTC.

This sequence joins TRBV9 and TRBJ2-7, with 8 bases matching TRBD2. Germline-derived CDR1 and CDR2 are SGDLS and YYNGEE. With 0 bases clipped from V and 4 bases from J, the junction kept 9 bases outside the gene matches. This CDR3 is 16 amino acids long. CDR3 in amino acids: CASSVGAGGSYYEQYF. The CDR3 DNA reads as TGTGCCAGCAGCGTAGGGGCGGGAGGCTCTTATTACGAGCAGTACTTC.

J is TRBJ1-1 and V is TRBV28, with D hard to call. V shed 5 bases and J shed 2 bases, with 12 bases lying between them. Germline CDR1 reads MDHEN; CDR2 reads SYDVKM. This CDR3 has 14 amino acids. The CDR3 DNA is TGTGCCAGCAGTCCACACAGACTTAACACTGAAGCTTTCTTT. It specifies CASSPHRLNTEAFF.

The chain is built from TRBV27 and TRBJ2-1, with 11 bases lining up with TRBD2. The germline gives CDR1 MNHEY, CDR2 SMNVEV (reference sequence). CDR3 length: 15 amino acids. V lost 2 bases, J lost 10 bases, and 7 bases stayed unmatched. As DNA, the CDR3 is TGTGCCAGCAGTTTAAGGCTAGCGGGAGGACGAGAGCAGTTCTTC. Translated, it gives CASSLRLAGGREQFF.

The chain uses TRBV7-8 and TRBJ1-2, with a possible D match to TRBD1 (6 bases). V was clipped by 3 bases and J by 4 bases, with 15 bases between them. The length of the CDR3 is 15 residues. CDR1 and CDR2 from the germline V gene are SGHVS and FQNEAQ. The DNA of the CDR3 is TGTGCCAGCAGCTTCAACAGGGCCGGTGGCTATGGCTACACCTTC. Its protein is CASSFNRAGGYGYTF.

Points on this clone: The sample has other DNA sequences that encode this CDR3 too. The chain's CDR3 is CSVGLAGTDTQYF. The CDR3 DNA reads TGCAGCGTTGGCCTAGCGGGCACAGATACGCAGTATTTT. The rearrangement joins TRBV29-1 to TRBJ2-3; 7 nucleotides agree with TRBD2. Germline CDR1 reads SQVTM; CDR2 reads ANQGSEA. V was clipped by 4 bases and J by 1 base; unmatched bases: 2. There are 13 residues in the CDR3.

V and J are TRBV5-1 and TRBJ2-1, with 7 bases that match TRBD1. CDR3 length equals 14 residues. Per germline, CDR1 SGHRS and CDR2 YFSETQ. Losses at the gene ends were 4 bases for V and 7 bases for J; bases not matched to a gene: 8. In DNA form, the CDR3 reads TGCGCCAGCAGCCAGGGACAGAGTAGAAATGAGCAGTTCTTC. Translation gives CASSQGQSRNEQFF.

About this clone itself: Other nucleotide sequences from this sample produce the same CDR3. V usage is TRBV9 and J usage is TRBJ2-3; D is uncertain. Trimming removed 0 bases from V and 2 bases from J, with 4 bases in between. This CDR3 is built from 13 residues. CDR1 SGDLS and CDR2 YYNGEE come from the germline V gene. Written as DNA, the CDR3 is TGTGCCAGCAGCGTAGCTACCACAGATACGCAGTATTTT. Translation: CASSVATTDTQYF.